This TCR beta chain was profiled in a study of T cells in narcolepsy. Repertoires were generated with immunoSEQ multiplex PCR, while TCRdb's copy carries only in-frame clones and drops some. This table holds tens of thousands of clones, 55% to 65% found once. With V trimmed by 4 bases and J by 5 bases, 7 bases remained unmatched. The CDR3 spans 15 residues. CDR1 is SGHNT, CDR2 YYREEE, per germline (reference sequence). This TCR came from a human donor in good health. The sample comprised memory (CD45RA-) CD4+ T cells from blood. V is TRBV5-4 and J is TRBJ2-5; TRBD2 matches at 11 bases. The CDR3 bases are TGTGCCAGCAGCATTATAGCGGGGGGGCGGGAGACCCAGTACTTC. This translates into CASSIIAGGRETQYF.